This TCR beta chain was recovered during a study of shared T cell receptors in the human thymus (TCRdb year 2021). Background for the entire study: The study examined how self-reactive, shared T-cell receptor alpha chains are generated in the human thymus.

The CDR3 measures 14 amino acids from cysteine to phenylalanine. Only the CDR3 portion is preserved as DNA: 42 bases, with reading frame beginning at the first base. Relative to germline, V is missing 4 bases and J is missing 5 bases, with 7 bases of the junction outside any gene match. The CDR1 and CDR2 encoded by the germline V gene are SGHTA and FQGTGA. Details on this clone: Its antigen target is currently unknown. No base-level quality is on record; no much larger clone is a single base apart.

Library prep was done by the immunoSEQ multiplex PCR assay. In its TCRdb copy, this immuneACCESS table keeps in-frame sequences only and misses some clones. Where compared with another copy, unresolved V genes explain less than half of these, and the others have no known cause. This sample lists 630,000 or so clones; around 87% were detected once. The top ten clones comprise just under 0.0095% of the sample. These same records also appear under a second study, on human thymus T cells. Drawing on the second study: In Finland, the donors were immunologically healthy infants who were having open corrective cardiac surgery for congenital heart defects. The thymus tissue came from surgical resects taken out during corrective cardiac surgery. Usage of V and J gene segments appeared to be biased in both the thymic and the peripheral blood repertoires. According to the related research, thymic TCR repertoires were highly overlapping among unrelated individuals. The study described the TCR alpha and beta repertoires in fewer than 10 infant thymus samples and a few matching peripheral blood samples. The infant donors were about 7 to 250 days old, and the cohort included over five males and two females. Thymocytes were released mechanically from tissue and stored at -70 °C as pellets of about 9-32 million cells. A QIAsymphony instrument was used to extract genomic DNA from the frozen cell pellets. TCRB and TCRAD loci were amplified from a standardized quantity of quality-controlled genomic DNA using the immunoSEQ multiplex PCR assay. The V(D)J region was spanned by amplicons of a length sufficient to cover the CDR3 and to identify V and J genes. The commercial immunoSEQ service was used to sequence amplicons on an Illumina platform. Primer bias and sequencing errors were corrected as previously described, and TCRAD and TCRB definitions were based on the IMGT database. immunoSEQ Analyzer 3.0 and VDJTools were used for repertoire analysis, which covered basic statistics, V/J segment usage, diversity estimates, rarefaction and pairwise overlap. Diversity was estimated using the Chao1, ChaoE, Efron-Thisted, Shannon and inverse Simpson indices, and was also estimated on datasets down-sampled to the size of the smallest sample. Repertoire overlap used strict matching of CDR3 nucleotide sequence, V gene and J gene, with Jaccard-based multidimensional scaling clustering. On average, around 780,000 unique TCRB clonotypes were obtained from thymus samples, compared with about 86,000 from blood samples.

Material for sequencing was thymocytes. This receptor was obtained from a boy under three years old with a congenital heart defect. Donor details come from another sample of the same person, matched by shared clones. The V and J segments used are TRBV7-3 and TRBJ2-7; 8 nucleotides in the junction match TRBD1. This receptor has the CDR3 CASSSTGGSHEQYF. The nucleotide sequence reads TGTGCCAGCAGCTCTACAGGGGGATCCCACGAGCAGTACTTC.